This record covers a single T cell receptor (beta chain). Antigen: not known. This entry belongs to a study of T cell responses to AZD1222 COVID-19 vaccine. Study findings and constraints: Spike was spanned by vaccine-associated CD4 TCRs, which were dominant at 160-218 and 743-854.

This table comes from immunoSEQ multiplex PCR, and its TCRdb copy is limited to in-frame clones, with some not included. The sample has roughly 120,000 clones, about 92% seen once. CDR1 and CDR2 from the germline V gene are SGHTA and FQGNSA. V shed 1 base and J shed 5 bases, with 15 bases lying between them. The CDR3 runs to 15 residues. The chain carries TRBV7-2 and TRBJ2-7; tentatively, D is TRBD1 (6 bases). This clonotype was sampled from an adult who received the AZD1222 COVID-19 vaccine. The input for sequencing was peripheral blood, taken 28 days after the second AZD1222 dose. As DNA, the CDR3 is TGTGCCAGCAGCTTAGTTATAGGGGGTGGACACGAGCAGTACTTC. This encodes CASSLVIGGGHEQYF.